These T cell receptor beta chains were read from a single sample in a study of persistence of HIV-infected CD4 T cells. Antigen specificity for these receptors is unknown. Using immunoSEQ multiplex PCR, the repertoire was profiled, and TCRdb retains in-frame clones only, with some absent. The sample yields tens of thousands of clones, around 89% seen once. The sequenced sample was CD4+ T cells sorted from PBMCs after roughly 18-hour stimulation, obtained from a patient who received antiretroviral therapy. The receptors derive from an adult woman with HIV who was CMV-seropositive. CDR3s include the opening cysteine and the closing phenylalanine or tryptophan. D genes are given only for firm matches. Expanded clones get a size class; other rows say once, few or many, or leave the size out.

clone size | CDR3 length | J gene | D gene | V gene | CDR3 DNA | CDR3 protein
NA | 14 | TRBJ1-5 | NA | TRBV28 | TGTGCCAGCAGTTTGCAGGCTAGCAATCAGCCCCAGCATTTT | CASSLQASNQPQHF
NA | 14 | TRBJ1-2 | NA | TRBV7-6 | TGTGCCAGCAGCCTGAATAGTGGGGGCTATGGCTACACCTTC | CASSLNSGGYGYTF
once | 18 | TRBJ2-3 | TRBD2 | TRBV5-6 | TGTGCCAGCAGCTTGATGGGCGGGGGGGCCCCTAGCACAGATACGCAGTATTTT | CASSLMGGGAPSTDTQYF
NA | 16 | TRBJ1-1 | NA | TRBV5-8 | TGTGCCAGCAGCCCGACGGGATACCAGACGAACACTGAAGCTTTCTTT | CASSPTGYQTNTEAFF
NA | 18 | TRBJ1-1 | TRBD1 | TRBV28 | TGTGCCAGCACCAAGTACCCCCCGGGACTCGACAGGGACACTGAAGCTTTCTTT | CASTKYPPGLDRDTEAFF
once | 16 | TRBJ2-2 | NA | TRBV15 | TGTGCCACCAGCAGCGGAAGGACTGCGAACACCGGGGAGCTGTTTTTT | CATSSGRTANTGELFF
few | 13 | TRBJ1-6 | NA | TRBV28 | TGTGCCAGCACTTCGCGGTCTAATTCACCCCTCCACTTT | CASTSRSNSPLHF
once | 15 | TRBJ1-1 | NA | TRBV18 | TGTGCCAGCTCATACCAGGGTTCGATGAACACTGAAGCTTTCTTT | CASSYQGSMNTEAFF
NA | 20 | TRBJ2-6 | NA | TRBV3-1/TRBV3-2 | TGTGCCAGCAGCCAAGATGAGCTTGGGGGCAGAATCTCTGGGGCCAACGTCCTGACTTTC | CASSQDELGGRISGANVLTF
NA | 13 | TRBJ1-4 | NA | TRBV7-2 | TGTGCCAGCAGCGAGAGAACTAATGAAAAACTGTTTTTT | CASSERTNEKLFF
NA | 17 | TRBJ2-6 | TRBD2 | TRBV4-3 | TGCGCCAGCAGCCAGGGCGGGGGGGCGTTCGGGGCCAACGTCCTGACTTTC | CASSQGGGAFGANVLTF
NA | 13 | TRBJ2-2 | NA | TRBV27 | TGTGCCAGCAGTCAGGGAGATTCCGGGGAGCTGTTTTTT | CASSQGDSGELFF
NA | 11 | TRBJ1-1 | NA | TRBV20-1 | TGCAGTGCCCCCCTGAACACTGAAGCTTTCTTT | CSAPLNTEAFF
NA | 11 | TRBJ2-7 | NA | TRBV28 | TGTGCCAGCAGCCCCGACTACGAGCAGTACTTC | CASSPDYEQYF
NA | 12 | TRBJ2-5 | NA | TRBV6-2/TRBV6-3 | TGTGCCAGCAGTAAGGACGGGGAGACCCAGTACTTC | CASSKDGETQYF
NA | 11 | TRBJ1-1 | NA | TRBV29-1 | TGCAGCTCCCGGGGGGGTTCTGAAGCTTTCTTT | CSSRGGSEAFF
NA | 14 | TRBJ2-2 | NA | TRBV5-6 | TGTGCCAGCAGCGTTGACAGTTACACCGGGGAGCTGTTTTTT | CASSVDSYTGELFF
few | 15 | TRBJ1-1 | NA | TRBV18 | TGTGCCAGCTCACCACAAAGGGACCCGAACACTGAAGCTTTCTTT | CASSPQRDPNTEAFF
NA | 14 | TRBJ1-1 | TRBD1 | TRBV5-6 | TGTGCCAGCAGCCCAGGGGGCTCGAGAACTGAAGCTTTCTTT | CASSPGGSRTEAFF
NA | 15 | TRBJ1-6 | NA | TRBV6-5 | TGTGCCAGCAGTTACTCGACAAGGAGGAATTCACCCCTCCACTTT | CASSYSTRRNSPLHF
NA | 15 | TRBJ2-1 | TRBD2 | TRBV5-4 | TGTGCCAGCAGCTTGACTAGCGAGACCTACAATGAGCAGTTCTTC | CASSLTSETYNEQFF
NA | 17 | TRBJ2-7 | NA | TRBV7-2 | TGTGCCAGCAGCTTAGGAATTAGGGGGGCCCTCTCCTACGAGCAGTACTTC | CASSLGIRGALSYEQYF
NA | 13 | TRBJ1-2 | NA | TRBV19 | TGTGCCACCTCGCCCGGGCGGACCTATGGCTACACCTTC | CATSPGRTYGYTF